Here is one TCR beta chain with its context. Its antigen is still unknown. Profiled with immunoSEQ multiplex PCR; TCRdb holds only in-frame clones, not every one. The table includes about 110,000 clones, 89% detected once. Trimming removed 5 bases from V and 0 bases from J, with 15 bases in between. The CDR3 runs to 16 residues. Germline CDR1 and CDR2: LGHDT and YNNKEL (reference sequence). This specimen belongs to a study of T cell responses to AZD1222 COVID-19 vaccine. Regarding the study as a whole: Clonal diversity may have been underestimated in mostly white British donors. Vaccine-associated CD4 TCRs ranged over spike, dominating at 160-218 and 743-854. Targeting of unmutated variant regions was reportedly seen in nearly half of spike-specific TCRs.

Here the sequenced sample was peripheral blood, taken on day 0 of AZD1222 vaccination. The chain joins TRBV3-1 (or the pseudogene TRBV3-2) to TRBJ2-3; a possible D gene is TRBD2 (6 bases). The sequence came from an adult in good health. The CDR3 bases are TGTGCCAGCAGCTCCCAAGCGGGCCTTAGCACAGATACGCAGTATTTT. It yields the protein CASSSQAGLSTDTQYF.